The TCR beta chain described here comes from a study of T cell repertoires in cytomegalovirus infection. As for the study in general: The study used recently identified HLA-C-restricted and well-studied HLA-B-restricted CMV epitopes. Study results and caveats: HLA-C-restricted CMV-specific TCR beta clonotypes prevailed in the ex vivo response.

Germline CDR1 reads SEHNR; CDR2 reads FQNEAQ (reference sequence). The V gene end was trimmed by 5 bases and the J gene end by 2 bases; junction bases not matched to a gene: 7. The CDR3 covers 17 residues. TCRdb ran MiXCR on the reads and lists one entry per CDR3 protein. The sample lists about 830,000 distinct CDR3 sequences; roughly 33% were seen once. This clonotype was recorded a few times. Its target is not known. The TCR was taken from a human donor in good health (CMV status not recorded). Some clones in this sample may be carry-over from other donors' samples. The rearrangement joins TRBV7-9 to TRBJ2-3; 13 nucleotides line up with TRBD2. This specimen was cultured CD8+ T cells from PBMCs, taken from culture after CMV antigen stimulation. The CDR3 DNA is TGTGCCAGCAGCGAACTAGCGGGGGGGCCTGTCACAGATACGCAGTATTTT. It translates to CASSELAGGPVTDTQYF.